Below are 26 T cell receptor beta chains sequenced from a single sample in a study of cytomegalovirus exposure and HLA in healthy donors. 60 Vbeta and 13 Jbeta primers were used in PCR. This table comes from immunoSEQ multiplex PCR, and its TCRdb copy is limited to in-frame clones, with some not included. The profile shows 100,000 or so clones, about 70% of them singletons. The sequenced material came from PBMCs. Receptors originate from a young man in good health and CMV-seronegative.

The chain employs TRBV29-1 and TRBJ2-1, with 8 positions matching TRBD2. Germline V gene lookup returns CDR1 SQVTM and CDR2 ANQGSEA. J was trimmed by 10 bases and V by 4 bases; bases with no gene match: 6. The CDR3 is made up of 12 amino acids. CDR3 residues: CSVATSGGEQFF. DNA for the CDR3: TGCAGCGTTGCGACCAGCGGGGGAGAGCAGTTCTTC.

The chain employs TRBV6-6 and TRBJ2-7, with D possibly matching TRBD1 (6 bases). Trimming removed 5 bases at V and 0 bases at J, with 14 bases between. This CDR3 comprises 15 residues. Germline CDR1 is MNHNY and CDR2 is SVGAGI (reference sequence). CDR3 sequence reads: CASSGGQFSSYEQYF. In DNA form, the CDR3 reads TGTGCCAGCAGTGGTGGACAGTTTTCCTCCTACGAGCAGTACTTC.

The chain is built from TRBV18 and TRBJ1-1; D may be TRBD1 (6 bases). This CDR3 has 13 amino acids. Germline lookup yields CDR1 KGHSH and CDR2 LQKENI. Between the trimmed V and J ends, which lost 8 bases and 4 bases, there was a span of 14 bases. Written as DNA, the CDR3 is TGTGCCAGCCGTGTAGGCAGGGGCACTGAAGCTTTCTTT. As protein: CASRVGRGTEAFF. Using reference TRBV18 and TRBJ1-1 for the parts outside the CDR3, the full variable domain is NAGVMQNPRHLVRRRGQEARLRCSPMKGHSHVYWYRQLPEEGLKFMVYLQKENIIDESGMPKERFSAEFPKEGPSILRIQQVVRGDSAAYFCASRVGRGTEAFFGQGTRLTVV.

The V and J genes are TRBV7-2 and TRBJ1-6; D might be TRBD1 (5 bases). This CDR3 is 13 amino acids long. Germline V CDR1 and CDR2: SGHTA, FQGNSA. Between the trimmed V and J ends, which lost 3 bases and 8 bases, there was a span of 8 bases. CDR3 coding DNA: TGTGCCAGCAGCTTCCCCAGGGATTCACCCCTCCACTTT. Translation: CASSFPRDSPLHF.

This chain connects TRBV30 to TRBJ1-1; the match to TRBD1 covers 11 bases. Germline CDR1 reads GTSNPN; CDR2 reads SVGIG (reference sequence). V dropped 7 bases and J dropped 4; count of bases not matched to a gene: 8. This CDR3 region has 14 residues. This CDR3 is CASHPGTGGTEAFF. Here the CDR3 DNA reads TGTGCCTCCCACCCCGGGACAGGGGGCACTGAAGCTTTCTTT.

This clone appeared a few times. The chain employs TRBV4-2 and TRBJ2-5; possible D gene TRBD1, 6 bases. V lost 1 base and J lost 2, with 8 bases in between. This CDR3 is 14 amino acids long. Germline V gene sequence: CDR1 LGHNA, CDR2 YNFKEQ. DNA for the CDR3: TGTGCCAGCAGCCAAGGACAGGTGCAAGAGACCCAGTACTTC. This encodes CASSQGQVQETQYF.

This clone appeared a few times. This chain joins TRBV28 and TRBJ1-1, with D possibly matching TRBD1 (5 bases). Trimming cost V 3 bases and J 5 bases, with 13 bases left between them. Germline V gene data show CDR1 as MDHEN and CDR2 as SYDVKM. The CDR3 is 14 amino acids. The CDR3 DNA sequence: TGTGCCAGCAGTTTCGGGGGTGGTGGAACTGAAGCTTTCTTT. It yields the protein CASSFGGGGTEAFF.

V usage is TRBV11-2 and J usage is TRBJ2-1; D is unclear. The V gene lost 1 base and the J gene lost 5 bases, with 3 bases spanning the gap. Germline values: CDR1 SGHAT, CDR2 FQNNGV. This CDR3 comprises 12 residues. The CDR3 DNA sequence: TGTGCCAGCAGCTTAGCGGACAATGAGCAGTTCTTC. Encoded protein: CASSLADNEQFF.

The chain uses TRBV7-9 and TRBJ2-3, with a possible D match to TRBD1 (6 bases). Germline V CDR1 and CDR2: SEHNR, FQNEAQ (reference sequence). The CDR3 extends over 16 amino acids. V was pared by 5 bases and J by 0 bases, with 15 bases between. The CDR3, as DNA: TGTGCCAGCAGCCCACCAGGCACAGGGAGCACAGATACGCAGTATTTT. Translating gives CASSPPGTGSTDTQYF.

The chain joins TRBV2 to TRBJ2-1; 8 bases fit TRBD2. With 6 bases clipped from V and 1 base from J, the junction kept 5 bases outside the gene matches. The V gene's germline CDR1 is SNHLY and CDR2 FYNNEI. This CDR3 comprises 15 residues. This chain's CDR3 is CASRPGLGSYNEQFF. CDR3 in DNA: TGTGCCAGCAGACCGGGACTAGGGTCCTACAATGAGCAGTTCTTC.

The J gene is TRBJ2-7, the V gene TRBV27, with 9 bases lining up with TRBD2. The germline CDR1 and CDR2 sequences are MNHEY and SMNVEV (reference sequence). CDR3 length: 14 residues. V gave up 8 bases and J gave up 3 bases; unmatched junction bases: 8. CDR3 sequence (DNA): TGTGCCAGCGCCCCGCGGGGGGGCAACTACGAGCAGTACTTC. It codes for CASAPRGGNYEQYF.

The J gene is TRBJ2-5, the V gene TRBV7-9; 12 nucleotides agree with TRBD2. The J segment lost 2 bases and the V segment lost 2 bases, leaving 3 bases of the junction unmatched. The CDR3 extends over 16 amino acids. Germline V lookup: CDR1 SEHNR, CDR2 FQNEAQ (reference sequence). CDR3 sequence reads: CASSLRGTSGQETQYF. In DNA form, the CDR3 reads TGTGCCAGCAGCTTAAGGGGGACTAGCGGGCAAGAGACCCAGTACTTC.

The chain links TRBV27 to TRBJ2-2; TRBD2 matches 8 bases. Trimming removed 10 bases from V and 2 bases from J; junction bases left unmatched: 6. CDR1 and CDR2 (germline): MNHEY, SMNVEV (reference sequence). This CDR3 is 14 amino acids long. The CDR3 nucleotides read TGTGCCACCGCCGGGACTAGAAACACCGGGGAGCTGTTTTTT. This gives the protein CATAGTRNTGELFF.

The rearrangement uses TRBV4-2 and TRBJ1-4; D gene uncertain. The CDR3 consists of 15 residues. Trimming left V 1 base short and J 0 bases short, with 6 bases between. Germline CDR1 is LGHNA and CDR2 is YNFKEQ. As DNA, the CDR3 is TGTGCCAGCAGCCAAGTTTCTGCAACTAATGAAAAACTGTTTTTT. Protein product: CASSQVSATNEKLFF.

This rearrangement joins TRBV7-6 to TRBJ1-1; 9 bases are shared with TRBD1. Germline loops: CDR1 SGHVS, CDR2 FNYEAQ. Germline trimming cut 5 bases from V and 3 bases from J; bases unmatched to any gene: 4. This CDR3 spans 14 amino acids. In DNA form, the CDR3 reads TGTGCCAGCAGCCAAGACAGGGGGGACACTGAAGCTTTCTTT. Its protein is CASSQDRGDTEAFF.

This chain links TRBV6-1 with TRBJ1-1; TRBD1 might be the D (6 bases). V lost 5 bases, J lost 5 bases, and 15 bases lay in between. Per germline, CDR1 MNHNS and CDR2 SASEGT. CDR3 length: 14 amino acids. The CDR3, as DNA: TGTGCCAGCAGTCTCAGGGGCGTGAGGACTGAAGCTTTCTTT. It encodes CASSLRGVRTEAFF.

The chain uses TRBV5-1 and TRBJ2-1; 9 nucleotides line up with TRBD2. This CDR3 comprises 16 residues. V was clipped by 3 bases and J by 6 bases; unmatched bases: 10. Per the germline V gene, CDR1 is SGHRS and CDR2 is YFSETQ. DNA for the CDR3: TGCGCCAGCAGCTCGGGGGCGGGAGGGCGTGCCAATGAGCAGTTCTTC. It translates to CASSSGAGGRANEQFF.

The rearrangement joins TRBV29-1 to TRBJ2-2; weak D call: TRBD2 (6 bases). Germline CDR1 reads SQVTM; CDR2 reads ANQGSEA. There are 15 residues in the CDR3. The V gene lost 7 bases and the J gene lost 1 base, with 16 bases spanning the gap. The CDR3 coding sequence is TGCAGCGCCTCAGGCCGAGCGGGGAACACCGGGGAGCTGTTTTTT. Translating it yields CSASGRAGNTGELFF.

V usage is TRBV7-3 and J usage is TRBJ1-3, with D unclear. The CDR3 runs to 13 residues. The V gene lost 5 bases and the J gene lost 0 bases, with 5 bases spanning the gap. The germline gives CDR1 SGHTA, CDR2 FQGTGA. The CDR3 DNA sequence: TGTGCCAGCAGCGAGTACTCTGGAAACACCATATATTTT. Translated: CASSEYSGNTIYF.

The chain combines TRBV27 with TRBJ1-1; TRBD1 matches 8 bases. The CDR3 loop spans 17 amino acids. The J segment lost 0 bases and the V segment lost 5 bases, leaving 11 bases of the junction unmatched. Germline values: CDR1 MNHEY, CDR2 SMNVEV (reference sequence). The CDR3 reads CASSPGTGGSMNTEAFF. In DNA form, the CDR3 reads TGTGCCAGCAGTCCCGGGACAGGAGGGTCAATGAACACTGAAGCTTTCTTT.

The CDR3 spells CASSRLDTGELFF. CDR3 sequence (DNA): TGTGCCAGCAGCCGACTAGACACCGGGGAGCTGTTTTTT. The chain has TRBV14 and TRBJ2-2, with D possibly TRBD2 on 6 matching bases. This CDR3 is 13 amino acids long. Germline-derived CDR1 and CDR2 are SGHDN and FVKESK. Trimming shortened V by 4 bases and J by 3 bases, and 6 bases separated the two germline ends.

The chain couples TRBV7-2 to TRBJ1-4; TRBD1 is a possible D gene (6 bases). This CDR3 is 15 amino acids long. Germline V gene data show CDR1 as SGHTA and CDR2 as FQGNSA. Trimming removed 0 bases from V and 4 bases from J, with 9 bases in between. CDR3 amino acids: CASSLAWTDNEKLFF. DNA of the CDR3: TGTGCCAGCAGCTTAGCGTGGACAGATAATGAAAAACTGTTTTTT.

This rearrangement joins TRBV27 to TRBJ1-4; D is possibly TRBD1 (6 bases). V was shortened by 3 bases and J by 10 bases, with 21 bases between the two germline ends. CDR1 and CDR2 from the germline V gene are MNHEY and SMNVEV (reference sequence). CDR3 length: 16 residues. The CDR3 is CASSFGGTGKARKLFF. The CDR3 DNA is TGTGCCAGCAGTTTTGGGGGAACAGGGAAGGCCAGAAAACTGTTTTTT. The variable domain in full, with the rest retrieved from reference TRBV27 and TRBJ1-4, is EAQVTQNPRYLITVTGKKLTVTCSQNMNHEYMSWYRQDPGLGLRQIYYSMNVEVTDKGDVPEGYKVSRKEKRNFPLILESPSPNQTSLYFCASSFGGTGKARKLFFGSGTQLSVL.

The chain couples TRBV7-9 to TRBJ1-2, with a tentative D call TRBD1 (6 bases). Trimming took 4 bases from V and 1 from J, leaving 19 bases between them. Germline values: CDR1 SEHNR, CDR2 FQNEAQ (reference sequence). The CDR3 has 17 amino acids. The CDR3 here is CASSSQGTRQDNYGYTF. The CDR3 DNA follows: TGTGCCAGCAGCTCCCAGGGGACCCGACAGGATAACTATGGCTACACCTTC.

Here the CDR3 reads CASSFGQDFNTGELFF. The CDR3 DNA is TGTGCCAGCAGCTTCGGACAGGACTTTAACACCGGGGAGCTGTTTTTT. The chain employs TRBV11-3 and TRBJ2-2; 7 bases are a match to TRBD1. The CDR3 covers 16 residues. Germline V gene data show CDR1 as SGHNT and CDR2 as YENEEA. V shed 3 bases and J 2 bases; nucleotides not matched to a gene: 6.

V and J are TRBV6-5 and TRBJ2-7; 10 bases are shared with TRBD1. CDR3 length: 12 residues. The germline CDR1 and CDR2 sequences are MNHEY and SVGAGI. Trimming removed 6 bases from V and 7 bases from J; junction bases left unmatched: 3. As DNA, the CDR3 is TGTGCCAGCAGGACAGGGGGCTGGGAGCAGTACTTC. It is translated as CASRTGGWEQYF.